This T cell receptor beta chain was recorded in a study of blood T cell repertoires in COVID-19 (dated by TCRdb to between 2020 and 2021). Study-wide context: Samples covering the acute and convalescent phases of COVID-19 were provided by collaborators in the United States, Italy and Spain. The prospective study material was composed of cDNA or gDNA derived from T cells, B-cell-depleted T cells, or PBMCs. The dataset comprised deeply sampled blood TCRbeta repertoires from subjects exposed to, actively infected with, or recovered from COVID-19. A freely available public database, intended as a resource for researchers studying the immune response to SARS-CoV-2, is where the repertoires were released. Samples were obtained from the ongoing ImmuneRACE study (first 160 participants) and from some 1,300 subjects provided by 6 global collaborators. Sample metadata almost always included a de-identified subject ID, COVID-19 status, age in years and sex. Where available, HLA class I and class II types were obtained from metadata supplied by the sample provider rather than from assay-based typing. Overall study results and their limits: The quantity of clinical and demographic metadata differed by source and by participant and was supplied without curation.

The CDR3 contains 13 residues, cysteine and phenylalanine counted. The read is trimmed to its CDR3 DNA, 39 bases read in frame from base 1. Trimming costs V 6 bases and J 6 bases, and their ends lie 13 bases apart. CDR1 and CDR2 (MDHEN, SYDVKM) derive from the germline V gene. Samples from volunteer blood donors who had recovered from COVID-19 were contributed by a second Seattle source. The collaborating institutions used their own protocols to collect whole blood in K2EDTA tubes. Collaborator samples were shipped for TCRbeta analysis as frozen whole blood, isolated PBMCs, or DNA extracted from either sample type. About this clone: Its antigen target is currently unknown. No qualities accompany the bases; no much larger clone lies one base away.

The immunoSEQ Assay, a bias-controlled multiplex PCR, was used to amplify TCRbeta CDR3 regions from genomic DNA. Concerning the study's data processing: The number of nucleated cells in each sample was estimated by amplification of reference gene primers within the assay. To quantify the absolute abundance of each unique TCRbeta CDR3 rearrangement, sequence reads were collapsed and filtered. Productive Simpson clonality was computed per sample as the square root of Simpson's diversity index over productive rearrangements. TCRdb holds this immuneACCESS table with in-frame rearrangements only. Some clones are missing; in checked studies, unresolved V genes explain under half, and the rest has no known cause. D and trimming were read from the DNA, whereas the V and J calls and clone size are those reported in that table. A total of some 100,000 clones appear in this sample, around 85% of them only once. Together, the top ten hold about 8% of the sample.

This TCR was sampled from a man aged 65-85 years who had recovered from COVID-19. Rearrangement joined TRBV28 to TRBJ2-3; TRBD2 is possibly the D segment (5 matching bases). Sample: peripheral blood. The CDR3 reads CASSPPGRDTQYF. The DNA is as follows: TGTGCCAGCAGCCCTCCGGGAAGGGATACGCAGTATTTT.